This T cell receptor (beta chain) was sequenced during a study of T cell responses to AZD1222 COVID-19 vaccine. Study results and limitations: It was only after the peak T cell response that any repertoires were sampled.

Trimming removed 6 bases from V and 3 bases from J, with 11 bases in between. The CDR3 totals 13 residues. Germline CDR1 reads MNHEY; CDR2 reads SMNVEV (reference sequence). Produced via immunoSEQ multiplex PCR; TCRdb's table is partial and in-frame only. The sample contains around 110,000 clones, about 92% of which appear only once. With respect to this clone: Its antigen is unknown.

The TCR comes from an adult in good health. The chain carries TRBV27 and TRBJ1-2; TRBD1 might be the D (6 bases). Sequencing was performed on peripheral blood, taken on day 0 of AZD1222 vaccination. CDR3 amino acids: CASRRQAHYGYTF. The CDR3, as DNA: TGTGCCAGCAGGCGACAGGCCCACTATGGCTACACCTTC.